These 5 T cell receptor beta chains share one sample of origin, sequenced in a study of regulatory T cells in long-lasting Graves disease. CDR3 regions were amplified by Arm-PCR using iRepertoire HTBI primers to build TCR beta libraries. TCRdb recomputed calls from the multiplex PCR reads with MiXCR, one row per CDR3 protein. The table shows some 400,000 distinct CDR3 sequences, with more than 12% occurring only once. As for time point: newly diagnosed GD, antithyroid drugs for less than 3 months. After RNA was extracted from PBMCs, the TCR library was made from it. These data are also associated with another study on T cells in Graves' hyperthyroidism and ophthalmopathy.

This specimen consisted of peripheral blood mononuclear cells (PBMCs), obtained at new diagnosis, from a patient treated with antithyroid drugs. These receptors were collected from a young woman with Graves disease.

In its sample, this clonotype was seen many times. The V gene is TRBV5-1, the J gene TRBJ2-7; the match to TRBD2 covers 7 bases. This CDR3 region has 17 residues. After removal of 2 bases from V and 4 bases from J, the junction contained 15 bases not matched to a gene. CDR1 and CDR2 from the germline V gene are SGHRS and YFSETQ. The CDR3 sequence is CASSFRPLQGRAYEQYF. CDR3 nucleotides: TGCGCCAGCAGCTTCAGACCCCTACAAGGGAGGGCTTACGAGCAGTACTTC.

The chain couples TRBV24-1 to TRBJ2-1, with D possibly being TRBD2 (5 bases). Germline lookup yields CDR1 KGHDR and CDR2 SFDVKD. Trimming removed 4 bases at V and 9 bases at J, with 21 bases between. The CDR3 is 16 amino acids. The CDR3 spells CATSEEGSVPPGEQFF. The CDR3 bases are TGTGCCACCAGTGAAGAGGGATCGGTTCCTCCCGGTGAGCAGTTCTTC.

The CDR3 bases are TGTGCCAGCAGCCCCGGCCAGCCCACAGATACGCAGTATTTT. It codes for CASSPGQPTDTQYF. The V call is TRBV11-2, the J call TRBJ2-3; D is unresolved. V was clipped by 5 bases and J by 2 bases, with 11 bases between them. The germline CDR1 and CDR2 sequences are SGHAT and FQNNGV. The CDR3 length is 14 residues.

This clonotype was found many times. The CDR3 is CSAGGRSYHEQYF. For the CDR3, the DNA is TGCAGTGCGGGCGGGAGAAGTTACCACGAGCAGTACTTC. The chain carries TRBV20-1 and TRBJ2-7; 7 positions agree with TRBD2. The CDR3 is made up of 13 amino acids. After removal of 6 bases from V and 5 bases from J, the junction contained 10 bases not matched to a gene. Germline CDR1 is DFQATT and CDR2 is SNEGSKA (reference sequence).

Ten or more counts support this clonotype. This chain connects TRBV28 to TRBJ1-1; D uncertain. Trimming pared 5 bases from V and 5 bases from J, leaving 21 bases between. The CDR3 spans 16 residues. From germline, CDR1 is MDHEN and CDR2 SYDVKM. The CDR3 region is CASSHPLVQVKTEAFF. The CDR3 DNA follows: TGTGCCAGCAGTCACCCCTTAGTGCAGGTAAAGACTGAAGCTTTCTTT. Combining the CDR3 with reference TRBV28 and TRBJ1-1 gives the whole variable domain DVKVTQSSRYLVKRTGEKVFLECVQDMDHENMFWYRQDPGLGLRLIYFSYDVKMKEKGDIPEGYSVSREKKERFSLILESASTNQTSMYLCASSHPLVQVKTEAFFGQGTRLTVV.